This TCR beta chain was sequenced in a study of cytomegalovirus exposure and HLA in healthy donors (dated by TCRdb to 2017 to 2019). About the investigation overall: An earlier analysis of roughly 500 of the donors reported about 250 Gb of sequence data and roughly 110 million unique TCR beta sequences from some 180 million T cells. About 280 gigabases of sequencing data and tens of millions of unique TCR sequences were included in an early release covering around 600 HLA-typed donors. Of the roughly 410 genotyped donors, less than 90% were placed in the genetic ancestry cluster associated with self-reported Caucasian donors. The study aimed to test whether cataloging public T cell receptors could reveal signatures of past pathogen exposure. The T cell repertoires of about 700 subjects were profiled by immunosequencing and related to cytomegalovirus serostatus. Along with the roughly 700-subject first cohort, a separate validation cohort of around 110 different subjects was used. High-throughput TCR immunosequencing, statistical association of individual TCRs with disease status, and machine learning were combined to predict cytomegalovirus infection status. A later analysis re-analyzed previously published TCR beta repertoires from roughly 630 donors and added high-resolution HLA genotyping to study TCR occurrence patterns. The later analysis used no new phenotypic data to find candidate immune exposures, relying instead on TCR beta sequences and their occurrence across donors. An earlier analysis of several hundred of the donors applied high-throughput TCR beta sequencing to assess whether each TCR beta V gene segment acted as functional or pseudogenic. Alongside the repertoire data, information on donor age, sex, ethnicity and CMV serostatus was compiled. A later genetic analysis used genome-wide SNP genotypes for about 55% of the 666 donors, treating that subset as a discovery cohort. All discovery cohort repertoires had been generated using a single sequencing platform. HLA typing covered class I and class II loci at four-digit resolution. Typing coverage varied by locus: 629-630 donors for A, B, C, DRB1 and DQB1; roughly 560 for DQA1; 606 for DPA1; 450 to 480 for DPB1. Because of strong linkage in the cohort, four to six DR-DQ haplotypes were treated as single units for association and clustering. Among 300 to 500 genotyped donors of the cohort, an average of roughly 230,000 unique TCR beta nucleotide sequences was sequenced per donor, of which approximately 18% were non-productive.

Libraries were made using the immunoSEQ multiplex PCR assay. For the multiplex PCR, a mixture combining 60 forward primers for TCR Vbeta segments and 13 reverse primers for TCR Jbeta segments was used. Amplification of the CDR3 region of rearranged TCR beta genes was performed with a multiplex PCR assay on genomic DNA. On the Illumina HiSeq System, the amplified TCR beta libraries were sequenced as 87-base-pair reads. As for the authors' bioinformatics: Across the 670 or so repertoires, a later analysis counted roughly 84 million unique TCR beta chains, some 11 million of which were shared by at least two donors. Raw reads were error-corrected and collapsed into unique sequences by a nearest-neighbor algorithm in which closely related sequences were merged to remove PCR and sequencing errors. Alignment of CDR3 sequences to IMGT reference sequences was used to assign V, D and J gene segments. Each retained sequence needed at least a six-nucleotide match to both a V gene segment and a J gene segment. A rearrangement was called productive if the CDR3 had no stop codons and remained in frame with V and J, and every other rearrangement was called non-productive. Following IMGT convention, CDR3 was defined as the stretch from the second conserved V-encoded cysteine up to the conserved J-encoded phenylalanine. The earlier analysis of roughly 590 of the donors excluded any sequence lacking an unambiguous match to a single V gene segment. In an earlier analysis of approximately 610 of the donors, V segments were called functional above 56.7% productive rearrangements and were called segregating when the between-donor standard deviation exceeded 5%. A statistical classification framework was built for diagnosing cytomegalovirus status from the catalog of TCR beta chain sequences. In a later analysis, V and J genes were assigned by comparing TCR nucleotide sequences against IMGT/GENE-DB human TR gene sequences. In a later analysis, CDR3 sequences and most-parsimonious VDJ recombination scenarios were assigned using the TCRdist pipeline. In a later analysis, every TCR beta chain was defined by the combination of its CDR3 amino acid sequence and its V-gene family, and reads without a unique V-gene family were dropped. In a later analysis, 450 to 600 highly shared, low-generation-probability nucleotide sequences were removed to address suspected cross-contamination and a sequencing artifact. In a later analysis, a clonal expansion index for each public chain was calculated from normalized within-repertoire ranks of inferred template counts. A later analysis computed generation probabilities with a VDJ recombination model fitted to out-of-frame rearrangements, and checked the results against IGoR. Hypergeometric tests were used in a later analysis to score TCR-TCR, TCR-HLA and TCR-CMV co-occurrence, with a repertoire-size bias correction applied to the TCR pairs. A later analysis estimated false discovery rates by permuting HLA or CMV assignments 20 times. In a later analysis, co-occurring TCRs were grouped using DBSCAN, and TCRdist sequence similarity was added for clustering within HLA-allele-positive subsets. Co-occurrence clustering excluded repertoires with fewer than 30,000 or more than 120,000 public chains, plus five with anomalous nucleotide sharing. TCRdb retrieved this table from immuneACCESS and kept in-frame rearrangements only. Not all clones are present; in checked studies, unresolved V genes account for under half, and no reason is known for the remainder. V and J calls and clone size are given by that table; D and trimming were obtained from the DNA. The sample has about 160,000 clones on record, about 79% of them singletons. Around 0.97% of the sample lies in the top ten.

Remarks on this clone: Its antigen is currently not known. Base qualities are not provided; no much larger clone lies one nucleotide away.

Points the paper makes about the study in general: The cohort was sequenced for TCR beta chains only, and without alpha or paired-chain data the features that could be detected were limited. Linkage disequilibrium might explain the correlated functional status among segregating V segments, but an unknown experimental factor could not be ruled out. A few of the identified cytomegalovirus-associated TCR beta chains were confirmed in vitro to be specific for cytomegalovirus antigens. A later analysis associated about 17,000 TCR beta sequences with specific HLA alleles at a false discovery rate of 0.05. In an earlier analysis of some 550 of the donors, most TCR beta V segments were observed in productive rearrangements about 90% or about 30% of the time, broadly matching IMGT annotations. In a later analysis, HLA-associated TCR beta chains showed more clonal expansion and lower generation probabilities than non-associated chains that were equally common. The classifier was reported to diagnose cytomegalovirus status with high specificity and sensitivity in both the original and validation cohorts. The study gave a list of under 200 TCR beta chains associated with cytomegalovirus. According to a later genetic analysis, donors in an Asian-associated ancestry cluster had fewer N-insertions in productive TCRs than the roughly 700-donor mean. A further reported finding was that TCR beta sequences accurately predicted the HLA-A and HLA-B alleles for most subjects in the first cohort. The presence/absence analyses assumed that sequencing depth was roughly uniform across donors, and that assumption may not be true. It was suggested by the authors that the approach could potentially be generalized to other disease states and immunological phenotypes. A later genetic analysis associated a missense DCLRE1C variant with V-gene and J-gene trimming of TCR beta chains, and an independent cohort replicated the association. For the cohort, immune exposure information was limited to CMV serostatus. Strong co-occurrence of HLA alleles, especially DR and DQ, made assigning TCR associations to individual alleles difficult. Across donors, most TCR sequences were observed very rarely, whereas some public TCRs were present in many individuals. The earlier analysis of 450 to 700 of the donors excluded around 17 rarely observed V segments, including chromosome 9 orphons, because counts were too low. A later analysis found that TCR association rates varied across HLA loci, with DRB1 alleles showing the most associated TCRs and HLA-C alleles the fewest. HLA typing was unavailable for some donors at each locus, so association tests used only the typed subset. The 87-base-pair reads could not distinguish some IMGT-functional V segments, including TRBV6-2 and TRBV6-3, so those segments were excluded. According to a later analysis, parvovirus B19, influenza, CMV and Epstein-Barr virus appeared linked to several top co-occurrence clusters. A cluster of highly shared sequence variants was judged likely to be a technical artifact of the sequencing pipeline. Most CMV-associated TCR beta chains appeared to be HLA-restricted in a later analysis, and the HLA associations seemed to be driven largely by CMV exposure.

CDR1 and CDR2, looked up from the germline V gene (reference sequence), are LNHDA and SQIVND. V drops 4 bases and J drops 5 bases, leaving 9 bases in between. The CDR3 contains 13 residues, cysteine and phenylalanine counted. The entry retains the CDR3 DNA only, 39 bases that are in frame from base 1. In total, roughly 710 healthy bone marrow donors made up the cohort. At the time of sampling, every cohort member was nominally healthy, though immune exposures that went unrecorded were likely present. The donor tested CMV seropositive, placing the donor among the approximately 310 seropositive members of the cohort. Every donor gave a peripheral blood sample, and the peripheral blood mononuclear cells from that sample were used for TCR beta sequencing. The Qiagen DNeasy Blood Extraction Kit was used to extract genomic DNA from the blood cell samples.

The rearranged segments are TRBV19 and TRBJ1-5, with TRBD1 as a weak D call on 5 bases. The sequence was obtained from a woman between 45 and 60 years old in good health and CMV-seropositive. Sequencing input: PBMCs. The CDR3 protein: CASSTRVDQPQHF. The nucleotide sequence reads as follows: TGTGCCAGTAGTACCAGGGTGGATCAGCCCCAGCATTTT.